The rows below give T cell receptor beta chains drawn from one sample of a study of shared clonotypes between healthy human individuals. Produced via immunoSEQ multiplex PCR; TCRdb's table is partial and in-frame only. The sample includes hundreds of thousands of clones, 72% of them seen just once. The sequencing input was memory CD4+ T cells sorted from blood. The receptors originated from a woman aged 25-40 years in good health. Both conserved end residues are part of each CDR3. The D gene is left open where the match is weak. Clone sizes are given selectively: once, few, many, or a class where the clone is expanded.

v_call	j_call	clone_size	d_call	cdr3_nt	cdr3_aa
TRBV6-1	TRBJ2-7	.	TRBD2	TGTGCCAGCGCCACAGCGGGGGACCCCTACGAGCAGTACTTC	CASATAGDPYEQYF
TRBV2	TRBJ2-2	.	TRBD2	TGTGCCAGCAGACCCTCTACTAGCGGGAGCATTGCCGGGGAGCTGTTTTTT	CASRPSTSGSIAGELFF
TRBV19	TRBJ2-3	.	TRBD2	TGTGCCAGTAGTACAAAGGGACTAGCGGAGCAGTATTTT	CASSTKGLAEQYF
TRBV27	TRBJ2-7	.	TRBD2	TGTGCCAGCAGTTTCTCGGGAGGGCCCTACGAGCAGTACTTC	CASSFSGGPYEQYF
TRBV15	TRBJ2-7	once	.	TGTGCCACCAGCAGGGTCCCGGACCCAACCTACGAGCAGTACTTC	CATSRVPDPTYEQYF
TRBV7-2	TRBJ2-1	.	TRBD2	TGTGCCAGCAGCTCCTTAGCGGGAGTCGGCAATGAGCAGTTCTTC	CASSSLAGVGNEQFF
TRBV5-1	TRBJ2-3	.	.	TGCGCCAGCAGCCCTGGATGGGGCACAGATACGCAGTATTTT	CASSPGWGTDTQYF
TRBV19	TRBJ2-3	.	.	TGTGCCAGTAGGCGCCGGGAGAGCGCAGGGGATACGCAGTATTTT	CASRRRESAGDTQYF
TRBV30	TRBJ1-1	.	.	TGTGCCTGGAGTCGGGACCCAGGGACTGAAGCTTTCTTT	CAWSRDPGTEAFF
TRBV6-5	TRBJ1-1	.	.	TGTGCCAGCAACCCAAGTTGGGGCGTTTTCGAAGCTTTCTTT	CASNPSWGVFEAFF
TRBV29-1	TRBJ2-1	.	.	TGCAGCGTTGAAATCTCCTACAATGAGCAGTTCTTC	CSVEISYNEQFF
TRBV7-2	TRBJ1-1	.	TRBD1	TGTGCCAGCAGCTCACTGGACAGGGTGCGAGCTTTCTTT	CASSSLDRVRAFF
TRBV5-1	TRBJ2-5	.	TRBD1	TGCGCCAGCAGCCCACGGACAGGGGGGGGACAAGAGACCCAGTACTTC	CASSPRTGGGQETQYF
TRBV4-2	TRBJ1-2	few	.	TGTGCCAGCAGCCATAAAGGGGGTGGAGGCTACACCTTC	CASSHKGGGGYTF